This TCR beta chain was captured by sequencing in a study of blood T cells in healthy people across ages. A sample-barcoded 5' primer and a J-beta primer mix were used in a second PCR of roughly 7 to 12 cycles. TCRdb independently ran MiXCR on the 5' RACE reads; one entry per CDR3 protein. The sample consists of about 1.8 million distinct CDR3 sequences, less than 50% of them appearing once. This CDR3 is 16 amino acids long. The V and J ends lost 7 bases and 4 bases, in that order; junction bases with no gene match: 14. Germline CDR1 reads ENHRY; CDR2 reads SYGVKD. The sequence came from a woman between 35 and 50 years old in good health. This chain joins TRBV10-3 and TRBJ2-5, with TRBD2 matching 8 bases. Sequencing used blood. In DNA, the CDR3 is TGTGCCATCAAGTTAGGGGAGCGGGGGAGAGGAGAGACCCAGTACTTC. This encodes CAIKLGERGRGETQYF.